The next 6 T cell receptor beta chains were all read from a single sample in a study of CD8 T cells in Susac syndrome. With random hexamers, reverse transcription was performed on about 0.5 to 1 ug of RNA. MiXCR was run by TCRdb on the immunoSEQ multiplex PCR reads, yielding one entry per CDR3 protein. This table has about 130,000 distinct CDR3 sequences, roughly 96% appearing once. Source material: CD4+ T cells from PBMCs. These receptor sequences come from a human donor in good health.

This clonotype has a single count. The rearrangement uses TRBV9 and TRBJ1-4; tentatively, D is TRBD1 (5 bases). Germline loops: CDR1 SGDLS, CDR2 YYNGEE. V gave up 4 bases and J gave up 8 bases, with 18 bases separating them. The CDR3 loop spans 15 amino acids. Here the CDR3 DNA reads TGTGCCAGCAGCCCTCGTGGGGGACTGAGAGAAAAACTGTTTTTT. This translates into CASSPRGGLREKLFF. The full variable domain, in which reference TRBV9 and TRBJ1-4 provide the parts outside the CDR3, is DSGVTQTPKHLITATGQRVTLRCSPRSGDLSVYWYQQSLDQGLQFLIQYYNGEERAKGNILERFSAQQFPDLHSELNLSSLELGDSALYFCASSPRGGLREKLFFGSGTQLSVL.

The chain employs TRBV4-2 and TRBJ1-5; the match to TRBD1 covers 7 bases. The CDR3 runs 14 residues. Germline-derived CDR1 and CDR2 are LGHNA and YNFKEQ. V trimming: 1 base; J trimming: 7 bases; junction bases outside the gene matches: 4. As DNA, the CDR3 is TGTGCCAGCAGCCAAGGCAACAGGGGACAGCCCCAGCATTTT. It translates to CASSQGNRGQPQHF.

The chain uses TRBV5-6 and TRBJ2-2; 7 nucleotides agree with TRBD2. The CDR3 has 16 residues. Trimming removed 0 bases from V and 7 bases from J; junction bases left unmatched: 9. Per the germline V gene, CDR1 is SGHDT and CDR2 is YYEEEE. Here the CDR3 DNA reads TGTGCCAGCAGCTTGGCCGCGGGAGCTCGAGTCGGGGAGCTGTTTTTT. This sequence encodes CASSLAAGARVGELFF.

The genes are TRBV19 and TRBJ2-5; 7 bases map to TRBD2. J was trimmed by 5 bases and V by 5 bases; bases with no gene match: 8. This CDR3 spans 14 amino acids. Germline V gene sequence: CDR1 LNHDA, CDR2 SQIVND (reference sequence). The CDR3 protein is CASSSAGVGETQYF. Here the CDR3 DNA reads TGTGCCAGTAGTTCGGCGGGAGTGGGGGAGACCCAGTACTTC.

The chain employs TRBV7-2 and TRBJ1-1; TRBD1 might be the D (5 bases). The germline V gene encodes CDR1 SGHTA and CDR2 FQGNSA. Trimming pared 0 bases from V and 9 bases from J, leaving 17 bases between. The CDR3 sequence is 15 residues long. CDR3 sequence reads: CASSLAVGRELKAFF. Here the CDR3 DNA reads TGTGCCAGCAGCTTAGCGGTCGGCAGGGAACTTAAAGCTTTCTTT.

The chain recombines TRBV27 with TRBJ2-1; 9 nucleotides line up with TRBD1. CDR3 length: 15 amino acids. The V gene end was trimmed by 2 bases and the J gene end by 3 bases; junction bases not matched to a gene: 2. The germline V gene encodes CDR1 MNHEY and CDR2 SMNVEV (reference sequence). CDR3: CASSLGDRVYNEQFF. Here the CDR3 DNA reads TGTGCCAGCAGTTTAGGGGACAGGGTCTACAATGAGCAGTTCTTC.